A selection of T cell receptor beta chains follows, all from one sample in a study of cytomegalovirus exposure and HLA in healthy donors. Libraries were prepared by immunoSEQ multiplex PCR; TCRdb keeps only in-frame clonotypes and omits some of them. Among 150,000 to 200,000 clones listed, around 85% were seen once. The sequencing input was PBMCs. The origin of the receptors is a human donor in good health. Both conserved end residues are part of each CDR3. D genes are given only for firm matches. Rows give clone size only sometimes, using once, few, many, or a class for an expanded clone.

.,TRBV5-4,TRBJ2-7,.,CASSLGLEGVREQYF,TGTGCCAGCAGCTTGGGCCTAGAAGGGGTTCGGGAGCAGTACTTC
once,TRBV2,TRBJ2-3,TRBD2,CASRSGLTSTDTQYF,TGTGCCAGCAGATCGGGACTAACTAGCACAGATACGCAGTATTTT
.,TRBV2,TRBJ2-7,TRBD2,CASRVTSGGLGEQYF,TGTGCCAGCAGGGTGACTAGCGGGGGGCTCGGCGAGCAGTACTTC
.,TRBV7-8,TRBJ2-7,TRBD2,CASSKRTSPYTYEQYF,TGTGCCAGCAGCAAGCGGACTAGCCCGTATACCTACGAGCAGTACTTC
.,TRBV27,TRBJ2-7,TRBD1,CASSSSGQGPYEQYF,TGTGCCAGCAGTTCCTCCGGACAGGGACCCTACGAGCAGTACTTC
.,TRBV12-5,TRBJ2-7,TRBD2,CASGPKTSGGTYEQYF,TGTGCTAGTGGTCCCAAAACTAGCGGGGGTACCTACGAGCAGTACTTC
.,TRBV27,TRBJ2-7,.,CASRRPGLGEQYF,TGTGCCAGCCGCCGCCCAGGGTTGGGCGAGCAGTACTTC
.,TRBV7-6,TRBJ2-7,TRBD1,CAPTPDRDSSLSYEQYF,TGTGCCCCCACGCCGGACAGGGACTCCTCGCTTTCCTACGAGCAGTACTTC
.,TRBV11-2,TRBJ2-2,.,CASSFTNTGELFF,TGTGCCAGCAGCTTCACGAACACCGGGGAGCTGTTTTTT
few,TRBV4-2,TRBJ1-4,.,CASSQERGTGKLFF,TGTGCCAGCAGCCAAGAGCGAGGGACTGGAAAACTGTTTTTT
once,TRBV6-4,TRBJ1-6,TRBD1,CASKQGVNPPLHF,TGTGCCAGCAAGCAGGGGGTAAATCCACCCCTCCACTTT
.,TRBV7-2,TRBJ1-3,TRBD1,CASSPPGTVIGNTIYF,TGTGCCAGCAGCCCCCCTGGGACAGTGATTGGAAACACCATATATTTT
.,TRBV9,TRBJ1-2,TRBD1,CASSVDPVTGGGGYTF,TGTGCCAGCAGCGTAGACCCTGTGACAGGGGGAGGTGGCTACACCTTC
.,TRBV6-5,TRBJ2-7,.,CASSYSPGTYEQYF,TGTGCCAGCAGTTATTCCCCGGGTACCTACGAGCAGTACTTC
.,TRBV5-6,TRBJ1-5,.,CASSLFRGLSNQPQHF,TGTGCCAGCAGCTTGTTTCGAGGGTTAAGCAATCAGCCCCAGCATTTT
.,TRBV6-5,TRBJ1-2,.,CASSYSPGGSNYGYTF,TGTGCCAGCAGTTACTCGCCGGGAGGGTCTAACTATGGCTACACCTTC
.,TRBV15,TRBJ2-7,TRBD1,CATSTRDSYYEQYF,TGTGCCACCAGCACCCGGGACAGTTACTACGAGCAGTACTTC
.,TRBV6-5,TRBJ2-3,.,CASSFSTGPDTQYF,TGTGCCAGCAGTTTTTCGACAGGTCCCGATACGCAGTATTTT
.,TRBV11-3,TRBJ2-5,TRBD2,CASSLVQGGETQYF,TGTGCCAGCAGCTTAGTTCAGGGAGGGGAGACCCAGTACTTC
.,TRBV10-2,TRBJ1-4,TRBD1,CASSAQGGNEKLFF,TGCGCCAGCAGTGCACAGGGGGGTAATGAAAAACTGTTTTTT
.,TRBV7-9,TRBJ1-1,TRBD1,CASSARQGGTEAFF,TGTGCCAGCAGCGCACGACAGGGCGGCACTGAAGCTTTCTTT
.,TRBV9,TRBJ2-1,.,CASSVGGDGLLNEQFF,TGTGCCAGCAGCGTAGGGGGGGACGGACTCTTGAATGAGCAGTTCTTC
once,TRBV5-1,TRBJ2-7,TRBD2,CASSLRSGGYAQYF,TGCGCCAGCAGCTTGCGTAGCGGGGGTTACGCCCAGTACTTC
.,TRBV5-4,TRBJ2-2,.,CASSSNGLSTGELFF,TGTGCCAGCAGCTCTAACGGACTGAGTACCGGGGAGCTGTTTTTT